The present entry profiles one T cell receptor beta chain with its context. As yet, its antigen is unknown. The record originates from a study of T cells in Graves' hyperthyroidism and ophthalmopathy. Template material for amplifying TCR beta CDR3 regions consisted of RNA transcripts. The TCR CDR3 first-round RT-PCR relied on the HTBI primer set. One entry per CDR3 protein, called by TCRdb with MiXCR from the multiplex PCR reads. The sample carries about 59,000 distinct CDR3 sequences, approximately 53% recorded once. Ophthalmopathy patients had moderate-to-severe active disease, CAS ≥3, NOSPECS ≥4, and disease duration under 3 months. Used for diagnoses were clinical symptoms, serum thyroxine and TRAb, thyroid ultrasound and orbital computed tomography. Germline V gene data show CDR1 as LNHDA and CDR2 as SQIVND (reference sequence). There are 15 residues in the CDR3. J gave up 3 bases and V 3 bases, and 3 bases lay outside the gene matches.

Study observations and caveats: Ophthalmopathy cases were set apart from stable hyperthyroidism by a 13 V-J model.

The sample taken for sequencing was blood. The sequence was collected from a woman aged 55-75 years with Graves' ophthalmopathy. The gene calls are TRBV19 and TRBJ2-7, with TRBD2 matching 12 bases. This chain's CDR3 is CASSISLAGGYEQYF. The CDR3 DNA follows: TGTGCCAGTAGTATTTCACTAGCGGGAGGCTACGAGCAGTACTTC.